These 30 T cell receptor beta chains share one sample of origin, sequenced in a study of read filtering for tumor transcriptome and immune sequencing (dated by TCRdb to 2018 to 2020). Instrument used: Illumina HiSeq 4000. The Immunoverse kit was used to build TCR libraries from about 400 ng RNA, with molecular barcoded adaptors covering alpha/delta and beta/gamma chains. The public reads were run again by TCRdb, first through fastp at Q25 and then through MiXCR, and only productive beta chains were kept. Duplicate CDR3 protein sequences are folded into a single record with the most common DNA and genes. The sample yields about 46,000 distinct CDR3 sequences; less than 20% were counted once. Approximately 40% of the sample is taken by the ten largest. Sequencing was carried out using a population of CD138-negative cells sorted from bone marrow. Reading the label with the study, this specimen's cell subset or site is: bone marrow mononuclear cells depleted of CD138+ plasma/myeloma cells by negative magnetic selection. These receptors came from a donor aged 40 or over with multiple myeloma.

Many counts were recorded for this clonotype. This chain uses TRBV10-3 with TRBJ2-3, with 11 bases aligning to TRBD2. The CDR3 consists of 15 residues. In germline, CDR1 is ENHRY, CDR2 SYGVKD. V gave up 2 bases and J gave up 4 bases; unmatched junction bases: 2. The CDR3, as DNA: TGTGCCATCAGTGAGACTAGCGGGAGCCCAGATACGCAGTATTTT. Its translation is CAISETSGSPDTQYF.

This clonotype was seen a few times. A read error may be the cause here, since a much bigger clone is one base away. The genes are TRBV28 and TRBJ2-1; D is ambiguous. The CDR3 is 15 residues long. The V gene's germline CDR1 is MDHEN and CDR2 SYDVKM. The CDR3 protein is CASSLAPLSYNEQSF. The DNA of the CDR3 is TGTGCCAGCAGTTTAGCACCCCTCTCCTACAATGAGCAGTCCTTC.

CDR3 region: CASSPGANTEAFF. The CDR3 nucleotides read TGTGCCAGCTCACCAGGGGCGAACACTGAAGCTTTCTTT. This sequence joins TRBV18 and TRBJ1-1; a possible D gene is TRBD1 (5 bases). The V end lost 2 bases, the J end lost 1 base, and 5 bases lay between the germline ends. CDR1 and CDR2 from the germline V gene are KGHSH and LQKENI. This CDR3 is built from 13 residues.

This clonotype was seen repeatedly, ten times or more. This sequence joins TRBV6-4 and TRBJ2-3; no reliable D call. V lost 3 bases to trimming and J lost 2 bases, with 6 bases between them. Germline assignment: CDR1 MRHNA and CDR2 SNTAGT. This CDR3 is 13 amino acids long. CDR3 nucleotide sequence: TGTGCCAGCAGTGAAACGACCACAGATACGCAGTATTTT. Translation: CASSETTTDTQYF.

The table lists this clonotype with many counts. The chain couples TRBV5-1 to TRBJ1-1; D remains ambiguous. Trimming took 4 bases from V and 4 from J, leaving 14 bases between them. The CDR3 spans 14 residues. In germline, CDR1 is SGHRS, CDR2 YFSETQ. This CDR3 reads CASSGSGVATEAFF. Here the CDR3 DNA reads TGCGCCAGCAGCGGATCAGGTGTTGCCACTGAAGCTTTCTTT.

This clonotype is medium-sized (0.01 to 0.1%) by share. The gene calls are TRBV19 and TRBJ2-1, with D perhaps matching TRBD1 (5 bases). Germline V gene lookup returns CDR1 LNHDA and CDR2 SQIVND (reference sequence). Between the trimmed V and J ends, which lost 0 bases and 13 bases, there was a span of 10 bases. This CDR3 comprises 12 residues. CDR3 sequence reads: CASSIDRQRQFF. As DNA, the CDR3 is TGTGCCAGTAGTATAGACCGACAGAGACAGTTCTTC.

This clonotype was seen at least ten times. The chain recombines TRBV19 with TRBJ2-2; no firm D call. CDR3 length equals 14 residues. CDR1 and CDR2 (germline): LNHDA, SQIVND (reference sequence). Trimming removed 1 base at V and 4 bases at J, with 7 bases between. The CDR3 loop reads CASSIGESTGELFF. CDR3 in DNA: TGTGCCAGTAGTATAGGTGAGAGCACCGGGGAGCTGTTTTTT.

CDR3 in amino acids: CASSQSPSLGLGTEAFF. The CDR3 bases are TGTGCCAGCAGCCAGTCCCCGTCACTAGGCCTGGGCACTGAAGCTTTCTTT. The chain joins TRBV5-5 to TRBJ1-1; no reliable D call. Germline V gene lookup returns CDR1 SGHKS and CDR2 YYEKEE (reference sequence). Trimming cost V 4 bases and J 4 bases, with 23 bases left between them. This CDR3 spans 17 amino acids.

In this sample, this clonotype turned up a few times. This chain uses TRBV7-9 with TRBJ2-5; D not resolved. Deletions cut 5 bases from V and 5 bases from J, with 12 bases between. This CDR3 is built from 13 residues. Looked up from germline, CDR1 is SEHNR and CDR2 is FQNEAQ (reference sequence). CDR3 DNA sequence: TGTGCCAGCAGCCTGACCCGTAAGGAGACCCAGTACTTC. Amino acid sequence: CASSLTRKETQYF.

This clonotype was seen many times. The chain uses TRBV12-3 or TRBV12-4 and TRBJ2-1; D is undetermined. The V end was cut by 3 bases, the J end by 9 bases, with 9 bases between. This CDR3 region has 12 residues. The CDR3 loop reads CASSFLSIEQFF. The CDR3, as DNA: TGTGCCAGCAGTTTCCTGAGCATTGAGCAGTTCTTC.

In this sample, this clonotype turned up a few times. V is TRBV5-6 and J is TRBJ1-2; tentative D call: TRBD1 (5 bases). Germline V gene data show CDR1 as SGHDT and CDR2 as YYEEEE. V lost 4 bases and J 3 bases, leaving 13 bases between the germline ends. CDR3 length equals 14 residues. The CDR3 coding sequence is TGTGCCAGCAGCACCCGAGGGGCTCACTATGGCTACACCTTC. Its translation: CASSTRGAHYGYTF.

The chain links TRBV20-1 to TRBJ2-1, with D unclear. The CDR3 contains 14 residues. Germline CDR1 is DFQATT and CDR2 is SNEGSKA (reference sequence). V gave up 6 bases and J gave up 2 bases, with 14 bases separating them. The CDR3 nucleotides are TGCAGTGCCTGCCTCGCGAACCCCTACAATGAGCAGTTCTTC. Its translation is CSACLANPYNEQFF.

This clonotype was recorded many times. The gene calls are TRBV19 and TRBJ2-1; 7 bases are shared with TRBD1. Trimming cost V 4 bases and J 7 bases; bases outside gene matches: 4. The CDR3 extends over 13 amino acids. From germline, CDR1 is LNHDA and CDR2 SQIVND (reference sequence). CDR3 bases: TGTGCCAGTAGTAGACAGGGAAGGAATGAGCAGTTCTTC. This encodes CASSRQGRNEQFF.

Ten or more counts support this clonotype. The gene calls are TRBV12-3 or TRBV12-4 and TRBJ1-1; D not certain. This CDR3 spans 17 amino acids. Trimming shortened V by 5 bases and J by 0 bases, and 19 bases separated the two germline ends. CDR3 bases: TGTGCCAGCAGTCCTTATAGTAGGAGGGTCCTGAACACTGAAGCTTTCTTT. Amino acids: CASSPYSRRVLNTEAFF.

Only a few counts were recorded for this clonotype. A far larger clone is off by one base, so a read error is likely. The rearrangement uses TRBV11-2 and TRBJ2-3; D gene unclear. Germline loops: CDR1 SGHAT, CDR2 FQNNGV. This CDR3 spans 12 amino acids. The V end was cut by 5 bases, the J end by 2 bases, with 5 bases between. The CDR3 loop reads CASSPFTDTQYF. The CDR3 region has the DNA TGTGCCAGCAGCCCCTTCACAGATACGCAGTATTTT.

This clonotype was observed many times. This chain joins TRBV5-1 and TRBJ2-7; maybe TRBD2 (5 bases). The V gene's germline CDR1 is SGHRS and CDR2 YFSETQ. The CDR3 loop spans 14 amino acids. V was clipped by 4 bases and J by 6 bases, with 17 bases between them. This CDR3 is CASSPQFGEREQYF. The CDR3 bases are TGCGCCAGCAGCCCCCAGTTCGGGGAGCGCGAGCAGTACTTC. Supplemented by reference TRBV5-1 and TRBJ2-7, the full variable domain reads KAGVTQTPRYLIKTRGQQVTLSCSPISGHRSVSWYQQTPGQGLQFLFEYFSETQRNKGNFPGRFSGRQFSNSRSEMNVSTLELGDSALYLCASSPQFGEREQYFGPGTRLTVT.

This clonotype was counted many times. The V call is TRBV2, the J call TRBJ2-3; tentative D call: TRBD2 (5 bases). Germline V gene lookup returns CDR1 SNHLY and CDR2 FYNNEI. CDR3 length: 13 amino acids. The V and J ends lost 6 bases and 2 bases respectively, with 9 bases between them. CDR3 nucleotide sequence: TGTGCCAGCAGACCCGGGGTCACAGATACGCAGTATTTT. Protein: CASRPGVTDTQYF.

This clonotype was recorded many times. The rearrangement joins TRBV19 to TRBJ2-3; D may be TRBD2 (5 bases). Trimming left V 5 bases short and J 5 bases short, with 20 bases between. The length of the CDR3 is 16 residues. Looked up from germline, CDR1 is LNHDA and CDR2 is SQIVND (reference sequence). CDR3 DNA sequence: TGTGCCAGTAGTCTCTGGACTCTTCGGCCGGGAGATACGCAGTATTTT. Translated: CASSLWTLRPGDTQYF.

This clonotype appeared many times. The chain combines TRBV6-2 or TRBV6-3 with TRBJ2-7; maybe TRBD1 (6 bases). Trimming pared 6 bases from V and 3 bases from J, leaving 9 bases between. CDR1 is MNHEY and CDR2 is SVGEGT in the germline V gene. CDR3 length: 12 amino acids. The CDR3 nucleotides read TGTGCCAGCAGCAGAGGGGGCTACGAGCAGTACTTC. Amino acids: CASSRGGYEQYF.

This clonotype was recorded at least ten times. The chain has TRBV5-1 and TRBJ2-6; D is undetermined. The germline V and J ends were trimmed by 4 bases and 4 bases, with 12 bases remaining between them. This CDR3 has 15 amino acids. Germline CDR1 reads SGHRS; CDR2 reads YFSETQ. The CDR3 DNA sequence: TGCGCCAGCAGCAAAGGTCGTGGAGGGGCCAACGTCCTGACTTTC. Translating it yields CASSKGRGGANVLTF.

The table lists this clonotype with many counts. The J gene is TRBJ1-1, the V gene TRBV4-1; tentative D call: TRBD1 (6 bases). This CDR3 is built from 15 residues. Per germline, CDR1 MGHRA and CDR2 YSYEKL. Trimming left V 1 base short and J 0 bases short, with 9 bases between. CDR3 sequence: CASSQGQALNTEAFF. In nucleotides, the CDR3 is TGCGCCAGCAGCCAAGGACAGGCCTTGAACACTGAAGCTTTCTTT.

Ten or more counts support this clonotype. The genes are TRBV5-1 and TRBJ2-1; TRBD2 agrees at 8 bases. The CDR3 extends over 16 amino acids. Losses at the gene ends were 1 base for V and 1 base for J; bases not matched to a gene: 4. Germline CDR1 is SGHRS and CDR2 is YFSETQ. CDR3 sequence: CASSLSSGVSYNEQFF. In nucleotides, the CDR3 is TGCGCCAGCAGCTTGAGTAGCGGGGTATCCTACAATGAGCAGTTCTTC. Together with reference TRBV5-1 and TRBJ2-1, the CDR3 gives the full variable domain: KAGVTQTPRYLIKTRGQQVTLSCSPISGHRSVSWYQQTPGQGLQFLFEYFSETQRNKGNFPGRFSGRQFSNSRSEMNVSTLELGDSALYLCASSLSSGVSYNEQFFGPGTRLTVL.

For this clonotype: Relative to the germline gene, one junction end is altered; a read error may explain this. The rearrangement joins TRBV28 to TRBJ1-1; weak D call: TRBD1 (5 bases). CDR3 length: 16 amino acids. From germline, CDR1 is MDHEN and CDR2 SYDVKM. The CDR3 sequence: CASRPPGRGVNPEALF. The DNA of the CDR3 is TGTGCCAGCAGACCTCCCGGGAGAGGGGTGAACCCTGAAGCTCTCTTT.

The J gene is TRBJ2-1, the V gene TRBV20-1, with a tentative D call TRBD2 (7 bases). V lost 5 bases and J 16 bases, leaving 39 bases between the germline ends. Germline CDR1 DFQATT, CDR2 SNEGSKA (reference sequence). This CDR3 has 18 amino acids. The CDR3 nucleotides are TGCAGTGCTGAGGACAGCCTGCACAAGCGGGGATACTACAATGGGCATTTCTTC. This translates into CSAEDSLHKRGYYNGHFF.

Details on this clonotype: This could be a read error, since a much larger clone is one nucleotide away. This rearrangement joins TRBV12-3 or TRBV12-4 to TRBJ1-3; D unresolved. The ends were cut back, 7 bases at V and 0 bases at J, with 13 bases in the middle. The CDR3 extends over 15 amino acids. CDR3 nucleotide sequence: TGTGCCAGCATCCCCGGATACCTCTCTGGAAACACCATATATTTT. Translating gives CASIPGYLSGNTIYF.

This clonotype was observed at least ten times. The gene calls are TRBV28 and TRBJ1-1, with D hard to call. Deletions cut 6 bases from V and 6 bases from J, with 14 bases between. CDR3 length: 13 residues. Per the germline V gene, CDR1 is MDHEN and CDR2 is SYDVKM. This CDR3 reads CASSGWGNPEAFF. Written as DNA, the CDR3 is TGTGCCAGCAGCGGATGGGGAAACCCTGAAGCTTTCTTT.

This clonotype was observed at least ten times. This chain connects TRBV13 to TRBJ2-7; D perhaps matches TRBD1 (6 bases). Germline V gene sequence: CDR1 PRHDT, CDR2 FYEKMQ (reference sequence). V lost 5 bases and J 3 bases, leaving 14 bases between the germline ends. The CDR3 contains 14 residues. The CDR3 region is CASSPSGQIYEQYF. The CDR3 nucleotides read TGTGCCAGCAGCCCGTCCGGACAGATCTACGAGCAGTACTTC.

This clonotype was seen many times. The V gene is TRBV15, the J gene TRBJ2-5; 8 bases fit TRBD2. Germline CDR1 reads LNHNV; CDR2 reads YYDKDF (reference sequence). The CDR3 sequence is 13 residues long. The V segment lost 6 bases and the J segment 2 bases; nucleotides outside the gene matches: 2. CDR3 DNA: TGTGCCACCAGTAGCGGGAAACAAGAGACCCAGTACTTC. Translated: CATSSGKQETQYF.

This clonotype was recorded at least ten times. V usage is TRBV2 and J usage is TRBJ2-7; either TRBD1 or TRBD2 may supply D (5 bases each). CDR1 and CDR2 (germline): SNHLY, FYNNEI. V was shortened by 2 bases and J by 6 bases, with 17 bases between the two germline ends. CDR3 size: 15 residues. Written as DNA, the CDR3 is TGTGCCAGCAGTGAATATTGGGACCCTAAAAGCGAGCAGTACTTC. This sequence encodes CASSEYWDPKSEQYF.

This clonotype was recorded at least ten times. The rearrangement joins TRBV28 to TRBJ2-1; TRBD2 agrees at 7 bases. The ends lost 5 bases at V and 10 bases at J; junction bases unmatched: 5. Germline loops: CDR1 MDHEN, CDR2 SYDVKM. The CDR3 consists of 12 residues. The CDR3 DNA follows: TGTGCCAGCAGTATGAGCGGGATCGAGCAGTTCTTC. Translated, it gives CASSMSGIEQFF.